This T cell receptor beta chain was sequenced in a study of T cells after posttransplantation cyclophosphamide. Study-level points and caveats: After PTCy, TRB diversity resembled that of CNI/methotrexate controls. Donor CD8+ memory clones often dominated recipient blood repertoires at later times.

A marrow graft followed busulfan-fludarabine conditioning, with cyclophosphamide on days +3 and +4. Sequencing was performed with immunoSEQ multiplex PCR; in TCRdb, only in-frame clones are kept and a portion is missing. Altogether roughly 7,000 clones are present, around nine tenths being singletons, with the ten largest covering roughly 4.4%. About this clone: Its antigen is undetermined.

In germline, CDR1 is SEHNR, CDR2 FQNEAQ (reference sequence). V was trimmed by 0 bases and J by 1 base, leaving 12 bases between them. The CDR3 has 16 amino acids. The material sequenced was CD8+ T cells sorted from blood, taken after allogeneic stem cell transplant with posttransplant cyclophosphamide. This rearrangement joins TRBV7-9 to TRBJ1-2; TRBD1 is a possible D gene (6 bases). This receptor was obtained from a male patient aged 55-69 years who received an allogeneic stem cell transplant from a related donor and was CMV-positive. Some T cells could come from the graft donor. The CDR3: CASSLARGGDNYGYTF. CDR3 DNA sequence: TGTGCCAGCAGCTTAGCGAGGGGGGGAGATAACTATGGCTACACCTTC.